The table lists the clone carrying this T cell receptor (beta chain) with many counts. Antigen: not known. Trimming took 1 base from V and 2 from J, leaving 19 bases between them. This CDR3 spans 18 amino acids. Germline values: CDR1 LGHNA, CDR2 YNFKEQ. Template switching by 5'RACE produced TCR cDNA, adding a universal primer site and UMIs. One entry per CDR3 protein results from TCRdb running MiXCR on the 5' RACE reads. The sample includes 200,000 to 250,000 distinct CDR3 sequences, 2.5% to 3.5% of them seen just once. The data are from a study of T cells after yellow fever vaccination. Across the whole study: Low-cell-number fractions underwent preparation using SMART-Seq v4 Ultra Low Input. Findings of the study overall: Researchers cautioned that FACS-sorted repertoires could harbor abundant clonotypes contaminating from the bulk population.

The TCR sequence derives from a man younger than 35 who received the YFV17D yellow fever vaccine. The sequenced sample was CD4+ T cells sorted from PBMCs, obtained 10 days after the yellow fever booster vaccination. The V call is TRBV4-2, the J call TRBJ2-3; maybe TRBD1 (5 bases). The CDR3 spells CASSQGKGAAESTDTQYF. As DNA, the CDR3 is TGTGCCAGCAGCCAAGGAAAAGGGGCGGCGGAGTCCACAGATACGCAGTATTTT.